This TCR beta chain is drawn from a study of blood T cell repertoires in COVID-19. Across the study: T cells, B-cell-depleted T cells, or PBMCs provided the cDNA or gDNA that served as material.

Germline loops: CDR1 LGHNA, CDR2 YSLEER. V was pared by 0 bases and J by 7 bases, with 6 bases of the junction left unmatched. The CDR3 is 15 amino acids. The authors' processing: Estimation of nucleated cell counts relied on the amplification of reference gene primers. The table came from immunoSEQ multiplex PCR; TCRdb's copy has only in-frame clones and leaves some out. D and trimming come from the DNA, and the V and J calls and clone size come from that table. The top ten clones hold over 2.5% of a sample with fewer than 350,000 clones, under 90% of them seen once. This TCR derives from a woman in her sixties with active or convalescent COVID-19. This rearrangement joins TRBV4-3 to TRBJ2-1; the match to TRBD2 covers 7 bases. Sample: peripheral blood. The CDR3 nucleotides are TGCGCCAGCAGCCAAGATGGGGGAGGGTGGAATGAGCAGTTCTTC. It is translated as CASSQDGGGWNEQFF.